This T cell receptor beta chain appears in the sequencing data of a study of cytomegalovirus exposure and HLA in healthy donors. The study, taken as a whole, reports: Later, an analysis found that common viral pathogens appeared to be linked with several of the most significant clusters. By a later analysis, the bulk of CMV-associated TCR beta chains appeared HLA-restricted. Accurate HLA-A and HLA-B prediction from TCR beta sequences was reported for most subjects.

The PCR was carried out with 60 Vbeta primers and 13 Jbeta primers. Profiling relied on immunoSEQ multiplex PCR, and the TCRdb table lists in-frame clones only, not all of them. The profile shows about 150,000 clones, around 9% of them singletons. For this clone: What it binds is not known.

The sequence came from a woman between 40 and 50 years old in good health and CMV-seropositive. Material: PBMCs.

The CDR3 protein is CASSERRYTTGEQYF. The CDR3 DNA reads TGTGCCAGCAGTGAACGTCGATACACTACTGGCGAGCAGTACTTC. The V gene is TRBV6-1, the J gene TRBJ2-7; unclear D gene. The CDR3 consists of 15 residues. CDR1 and CDR2 (germline): MNHNS, SASEGT. Trimming removed 2 bases at V and 6 bases at J, with 17 bases between.